Listed here is a single T cell receptor (beta chain). The treatment is: randomized to nivolumab then ipilimumab (arm A) or the reverse (arm B). Sorted cells were live CD3+CD8+, lacking CD19 and CD56, from PBMCs. Germline-derived CDR1 and CDR2 are LNHDA and SQIVND (reference sequence). CDR3 size: 13 residues. Trimming cost V 4 bases and J 4 bases; bases outside gene matches: 0. These data belong to a study of sequential checkpoint blockade in melanoma. Across the study: First-line arms were nivolumab then ipilimumab, or the reverse, randomized 1:1. After both sequences, patients received maintenance nivolumab.

Using immunoSEQ multiplex PCR, the repertoire was profiled, and TCRdb retains in-frame clones only, with some absent. The table has about 7,700 clones, 50% to 75% seen once. This TCR was recovered from a human donor with melanoma. The V call is TRBV19, the J call TRBJ1-5, with 8 bases that match TRBD1. Here the sequenced sample was CD8+ T cells sorted from blood (inferred from file names), taken from a patient given nivolumab and ipilimumab in sequence. CDR3 nucleotides: TGTGCCAGTAGTAACAGGGGGAATCAGCCCCAGCATTTT. This codes for CASSNRGNQPQHF.